Below are 2 T cell receptor beta chains sequenced from a single sample in a study of CD8 T cells in ankylosing spondylitis. TCRdb reanalysed the 5' RACE reads using MiXCR and keeps one entry per CDR3 protein. The sample lists some 39,000 distinct CDR3 sequences, approximately 11% occurring once. The sequencing sample was made of synovial fluid, either unsorted or a sorted T cell fraction (not recorded which). The receptors were sampled from a male donor with ankylosing spondylitis.

The chain recombines TRBV28 with TRBJ2-1, with TRBD2 identical over 10 bases. From germline, CDR1 is MDHEN and CDR2 SYDVKM. CDR3 length equals 18 residues. V shed 0 bases, J shed 8 bases, and the junction held 13 bases outside the gene matches. CDR3 in amino acids: CASSLWRAGGEVRDEQFF. The CDR3 coding sequence is TGTGCCAGCAGTTTATGGCGAGCGGGAGGGGAGGTTAGGGATGAGCAGTTCTTC.

The chain carries TRBV9 and TRBJ1-5; tentatively, D is TRBD1 (5 bases). With 3 bases removed from V and 5 bases from J, the gap between germline ends came to 12 bases. The germline gives CDR1 SGDLS, CDR2 YYNGEE. This CDR3 has 14 amino acids. This CDR3 is CASSDGRGYQPQHF. CDR3 DNA sequence: TGTGCCAGCAGCGATGGGAGGGGATATCAGCCCCAGCATTTT.